The clone carrying this TCR beta chain was seen just once. The data stem from a study of control samples from healthy donors and cancer patients. Profiling relied on immunoSEQ multiplex PCR, and the TCRdb table lists in-frame clones only, not all of them. The repertoire holds tens of thousands of clones, with around 91% as singletons. Germline CDR1 and CDR2: MNHEY and SVGAGI. Deletions cut 1 base from V and 3 bases from J, with 6 bases between. The CDR3 totals 13 residues. The chain combines TRBV6-5 with TRBJ1-1; D not certain. This receptor was obtained from a man in his fifties with lung cancer. The sequenced sample consisted of PBMCs. The CDR3 loop is CASSYYGYTEAFF. The CDR3, as DNA: TGTGCCAGCAGTTACTATGGTTACACTGAAGCTTTCTTT.